This T cell receptor beta chain was retrieved from a study of lymphopenia after photon versus proton radiotherapy. Overall study results and limits: Photon-treated patients lost naive T cells and TCR diversity; proton-treated stayed stable. After the lymphocyte nadir, photon-treated repertoires showed oligoclonal expansion, especially of CD8+ Temra cells. Larger post-nadir TCR diversity loss correlated inversely with survival in deceased patients. Survival link was tested only in deceased patients; proton benefit remains a possibility.

To note about this clone: Its antigen remains unidentified. A much larger clone differs from this one at a single base, so this may be a read error.

Sequencing used immunoSEQ multiplex PCR; TCRdb keeps in-frame clones, though not all of them. The sample shows roughly 58,000 clones, roughly 87% of them seen only once. Germline V gene lookup returns CDR1 LGHNA and CDR2 YNFKEQ. The CDR3 is made up of 14 amino acids. The V end was cut by 7 bases, the J end by 3 bases, with 15 bases between. Material: peripheral blood, obtained from a patient treated with proton-based radiotherapy. The TCR originated in a man older than 75 with esophageal cancer. The chain recombines TRBV4-2 with TRBJ1-1; maybe TRBD1 (5 bases). CDR3 protein: CASTIGLGDTEAFF. The DNA of the CDR3 is TGTGCCAGCACAATAGGGTTGGGGGACACTGAAGCTTTCTTT.